Following are 15 T cell receptor beta chains from one sample sequenced in a study of Graves' ophthalmopathy and Graves' hyperthyroidism. TCR beta CDR3 regions were amplified from RNA transcripts. Second-round multiplex PCR came after a first-round RT-PCR that employed HTBI primers. TCRdb independently ran MiXCR on the multiplex PCR reads; one entry per CDR3 protein. This table holds roughly 350,000 distinct CDR3 sequences, 15% to 20% found once. The sequenced material came from peripheral blood. The receptors derive from an adult woman with stable Graves' hyperthyroidism.

This clonotype has ten or more counts. J is TRBJ1-1 and V is TRBV10-3; 7 bases fit TRBD1. J gave up 4 bases and V 0 bases, and 5 bases lay outside the gene matches. The CDR3 loop spans 15 amino acids. Germline CDR1 and CDR2: ENHRY and SYGVKD. CDR3 sequence: CAISESPQGSTEAFF. The CDR3 DNA sequence: TGTGCCATCAGTGAGTCCCCACAGGGGAGCACTGAAGCTTTCTTT.

This clonotype showed up many times. The chain links TRBV19 to TRBJ1-2, with D maybe TRBD1 (5 bases). V lost 2 bases and J 5 bases, leaving 15 bases between the germline ends. The CDR3 contains 15 residues. CDR1 and CDR2 (germline): LNHDA, SQIVND (reference sequence). The DNA for the CDR3 is TGTGCCAGTAGTATATGGGCCTCTTCAGGGTATGGCTACACCTTC. Translating it yields CASSIWASSGYGYTF.

This clonotype came up a few times. The chain employs TRBV13 and TRBJ2-7, with 7 bases fitting TRBD2. The CDR3 covers 15 residues. V shed 5 bases, J shed 2 bases, and the junction held 9 bases outside the gene matches. Germline V CDR1 and CDR2: PRHDT, FYEKMQ (reference sequence). CDR3 nucleotide sequence: TGTGCCAGCAGCGGCCAGGGAGCGGGAACCTACGAGCAGTACTTC. Protein: CASSGQGAGTYEQYF.

This clonotype was seen a few times. This chain connects TRBV3-1 to TRBJ1-2; D ambiguous. The CDR3 consists of 13 residues. V was pared by 4 bases and J by 4 bases, with 10 bases between. Germline values: CDR1 LGHDT, CDR2 YNNKEL (reference sequence). Written as DNA, the CDR3 is TGTGCCAGCAGCCCGGGAAGTATCTATGGCTACACCTTC. Translation: CASSPGSIYGYTF.

In regard to this clonotype: This may be a read error: a much more frequent sequence differs by one nucleotide. The gene calls are TRBV11-1 and TRBJ2-4; weak D call: TRBD1 (6 bases). CDR3 length: 13 residues. Trimming pared 8 bases from V and 9 bases from J, leaving 17 bases between. From germline, CDR1 is SGHAT and CDR2 FQDESV (reference sequence). The CDR3 bases are TGTGCCAGCTGCCCGGAGGAAGGGGGCATTCAGTACTTC. It encodes CASCPEEGGIQYF. The full variable domain, in which reference TRBV11-1 and TRBJ2-4 provide the parts outside the CDR3, is EAEVAQSPRYKITEKSQAVAFWCDPISGHATLYWYRQILGQGPELLVQFQDESVVDDSQLPKDRFSAERLKGVDSTLKIQPAELGDSAMYLCASCPEEGGIQYFGAGTRLSVL.

This clonotype was seen at least ten times. V usage is TRBV7-2 and J usage is TRBJ1-5; D remains unclear. Germline V CDR1 and CDR2: SGHTA, FQGNSA. The CDR3 spans 13 residues. V was pared by 5 bases and J by 0 bases, with 5 bases between. The CDR3 nucleotides read TGTGCCAGCAGCGACCATAGCAATCAGCCCCAGCATTTT. Residues: CASSDHSNQPQHF.

This clonotype has ten or more counts. The chain combines TRBV12-3 or TRBV12-4 with TRBJ1-2, with D tentatively TRBD1 (6 bases). The CDR3 runs to 16 residues. V was clipped by 6 bases and J by 4 bases, with 21 bases between them. CDR3 protein: CASSPSRGRRRYGYTF. The CDR3 DNA reads as TGTGCCAGCAGCCCCTCCAGGGGTCGAAGGCGCTATGGCTACACCTTC.

At least ten counts were recorded for this clonotype. The chain has TRBV4-1 and TRBJ1-1; the match to TRBD1 covers 12 bases. J was trimmed by 11 bases and V by 2 bases; bases with no gene match: 12. In germline, CDR1 is MGHRA, CDR2 YSYEKL. This CDR3 comprises 16 residues. CDR3 nucleotides: TGCGCCAGCAGCCAATCTTCCGGGACAGGGGGCATCGAGGCTTTCTTT. Protein sequence: CASSQSSGTGGIEAFF.

In this sample, this clonotype turned up many times. The chain links TRBV20-1 to TRBJ1-3; no clear D gene. The germline V gene has CDR1 DFQATT and CDR2 SNEGSKA (reference sequence). CDR3 length equals 11 residues. The V end lost 0 bases, the J end lost 8 bases, and 5 bases lay between the germline ends. CDR3 coding DNA: TGCAGTGCTAGAGATAAGGACACCATATATTTT. Its protein product is CSARDKDTIYF.

In its sample, this clonotype was seen many times. The chain is built from TRBV20-1 and TRBJ2-2, with no clear D. V was pared by 4 bases and J by 6 bases, with 12 bases between. This CDR3 has 13 residues. Germline assignment: CDR1 DFQATT and CDR2 SNEGSKA (reference sequence). CDR3 DNA sequence: TGCAGTGCTAACGAGATTATAGCCGGGGAGCTGTTTTTT. Its translation: CSANEIIAGELFF.

The sample holds many counts of this clonotype. This rearrangement joins TRBV7-3 to TRBJ2-7; the D is unclear. Germline V gives CDR1 SGHTA, CDR2 FQGTGA. There are 13 residues in the CDR3. The ends were cut back, 5 bases at V and 5 bases at J, with 13 bases in the middle. The CDR3 DNA sequence: TGTGCCAGCAGCCCCGGACCGGGCGACGAGCAGTACTTC. Translating gives CASSPGPGDEQYF.

This clonotype was observed at least ten times. As the CDR3 is not closed by the conserved phenylalanine or tryptophan, this likely results from a read error. Because the CDR3's place on the DNA is in doubt, the DNA is left out and the CDR3 is given as listed by TCRdb. The chain recombines TRBV2 with TRBJ2-3; the tabulated D call, TRBD2, remains unverified against the DNA. The CDR3 comprises 16 residues, both ends counted. Germline CDR1 and CDR2: SNHLY and FYNNEI. CDR3 sequence reads: CASSGVPGTSGLLYFS.

This clonotype was seen many times. The chain recombines TRBV5-1 with TRBJ1-1; weak D call: TRBD1 (5 bases). Germline lookup yields CDR1 SGHRS and CDR2 YFSETQ. Trimming stripped 0 bases from V and 3 bases from J, with 9 bases between. This CDR3 comprises 14 residues. The CDR3: CASSLEGPDTEAFF. CDR3 nucleotide sequence: TGCGCCAGCAGCTTGGAGGGGCCGGACACTGAAGCTTTCTTT.

This clonotype was counted ten times or more. The chain uses TRBV10-2 and TRBJ1-2, with TRBD1 as a possible D gene (6 bases). The CDR3 consists of 14 residues. Germline CDR1 and CDR2: WSHSY and SAAADI. V lost 2 bases and J 5 bases, leaving 12 bases between the germline ends. CDR3 DNA: TGCGCCAGCAGTGAGACGGACAGTTCATATGGCTACACCTTC. Its translation: CASSETDSSYGYTF.

V is TRBV12-3 or TRBV12-4 and J is TRBJ1-2, with unresolved D. CDR3 size: 13 residues. Trimming took off 6 bases at V and 7 bases at J, with 15 bases between the two ends. Here the CDR3 DNA reads TGTGCCAGCAGGACCGAGGCTATAGGTGGCTACACCTTC. As protein: CASRTEAIGGYTF.